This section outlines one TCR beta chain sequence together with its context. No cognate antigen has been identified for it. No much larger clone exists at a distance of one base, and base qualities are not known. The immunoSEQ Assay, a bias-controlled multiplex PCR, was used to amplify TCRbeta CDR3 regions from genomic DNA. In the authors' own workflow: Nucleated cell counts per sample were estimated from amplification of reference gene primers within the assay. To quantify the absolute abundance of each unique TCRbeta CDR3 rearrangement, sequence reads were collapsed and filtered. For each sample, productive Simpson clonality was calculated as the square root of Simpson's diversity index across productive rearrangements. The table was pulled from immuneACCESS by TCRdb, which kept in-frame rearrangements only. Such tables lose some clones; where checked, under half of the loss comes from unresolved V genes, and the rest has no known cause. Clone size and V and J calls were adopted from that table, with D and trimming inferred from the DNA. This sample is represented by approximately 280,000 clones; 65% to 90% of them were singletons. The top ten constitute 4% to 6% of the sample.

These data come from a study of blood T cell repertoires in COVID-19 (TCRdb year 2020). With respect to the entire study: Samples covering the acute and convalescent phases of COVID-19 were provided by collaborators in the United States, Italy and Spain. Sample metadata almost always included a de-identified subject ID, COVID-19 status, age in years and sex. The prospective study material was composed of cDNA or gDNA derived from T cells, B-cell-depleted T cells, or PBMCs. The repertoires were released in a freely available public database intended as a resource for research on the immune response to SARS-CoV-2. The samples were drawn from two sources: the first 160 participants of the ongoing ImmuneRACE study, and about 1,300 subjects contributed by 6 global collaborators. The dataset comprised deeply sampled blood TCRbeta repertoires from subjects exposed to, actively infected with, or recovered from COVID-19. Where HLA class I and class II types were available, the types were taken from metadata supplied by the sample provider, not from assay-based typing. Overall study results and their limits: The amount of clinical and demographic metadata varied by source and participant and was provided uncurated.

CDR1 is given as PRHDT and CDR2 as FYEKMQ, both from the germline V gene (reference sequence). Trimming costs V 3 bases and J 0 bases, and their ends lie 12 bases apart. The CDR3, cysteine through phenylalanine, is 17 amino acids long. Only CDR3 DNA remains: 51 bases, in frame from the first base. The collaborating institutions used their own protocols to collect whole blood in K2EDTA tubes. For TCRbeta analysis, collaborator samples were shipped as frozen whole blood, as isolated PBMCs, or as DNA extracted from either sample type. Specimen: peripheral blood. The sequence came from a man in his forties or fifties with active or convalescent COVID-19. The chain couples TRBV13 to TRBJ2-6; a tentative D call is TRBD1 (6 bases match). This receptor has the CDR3 CASSFRGYPSGANVLTF. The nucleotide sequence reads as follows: TGTGCCAGCAGCTTCAGGGGCTACCCCTCTGGGGCCAACGTCCTGACTTTC.